Listed below are T cell receptor beta chains from one sample, sequenced in a study of cytomegalovirus exposure and HLA in healthy donors. The method was immunoSEQ multiplex PCR; TCRdb's version includes in-frame clones alone and lacks a portion of them. This sample has about 190,000 clones, with around four fifths found just once. The sequencing input was PBMCs. These receptors were taken from a man aged 40-55 years in good health and CMV-seropositive. The CDR3 runs from the conserved cysteine through the conserved F or W.

cdr3_length	v_call	j_call	cdr3_aa
14	TRBV5-1	TRBJ2-3	CASRLGGEADTQYF
16	TRBV4-3	TRBJ1-1	CASSQDRILGQGEAFF
15	TRBV6-5	TRBJ1-5	CASSKTGYSNQPQHF
17	TRBV7-2	TRBJ2-3	CASSLARTSGRTDTQYF
14	TRBV2	TRBJ1-1	CASSDGDMNTEAFF
15	TRBV2	TRBJ1-5	CASSGDRLSNQPQHF
14	TRBV30	TRBJ2-5	CAWRVGGGGETQYF
16	TRBV14	TRBJ1-1	CASSQGTARMNTEAFF
17	TRBV19	TRBJ2-7	CASSRPPGQGKPYEQYF
14	TRBV7-2	TRBJ2-3	CASSFEGPRGTQYF
15	TRBV6-1	TRBJ2-4	CASSGTAATKNIQYF
11	TRBV29-1	TRBJ1-2	CSAGSFGGYTF
14	TRBV28	TRBJ2-2	CASLGLAGVGELFF
11	TRBV29-1	TRBJ2-5	CSEGGTSALYF
16	TRBV5-4	TRBJ2-3	CASSPSGTGGSDTQYF
16	TRBV27	TRBJ2-7	CASSLYAGVRVDEQYF
15	TRBV6-5	TRBJ2-7	CASHAGTGGPYEQYF
13	TRBV30	TRBJ1-2	CAWRGGGFDGYTF
13	TRBV28	TRBJ1-2	CASSFLQGAGYTF
12	TRBV6-5	TRBJ1-2	CASSEGTAGYTF
13	TRBV5-1	TRBJ1-1	CASSLAPNTEAFF
14	TRBV11-2	TRBJ2-7	CASSSGTGSYEQYF
17	TRBV4-3	TRBJ2-1	CASSQEGGGGRADEQFF
16	TRBV2	TRBJ2-1	CASRQNSGRVTNEQFF
14	TRBV5-1	TRBJ1-1	CASSLVVSNTEAFF